Listed below are T cell receptor beta chains from one sample, sequenced in a study of blood T cell repertoires in COVID-19. Assay: immunoSEQ multiplex PCR; the TCRdb copy retains only in-frame clones and omits some. The table lists around 13,000 clones, 80% to 90% of them singletons. The sequenced sample was peripheral blood. The source of these receptors is an elderly man with acute or convalescent COVID-19. The CDR3 runs from the conserved cysteine through the conserved F or W.

v_call,cdr3_aa
TRBV7-2,CASSLTRDYGYTF
TRBV6-5,CASSYRAGGLGEQYF
TRBV19,CASSLAGGPDTQYF
TRBV19,CASRPGTNGGELFF
TRBV19,CASSAPGQPFLLYGYTF
TRBV6-5,CASGRPELNTGELFF
TRBV6-5,CASSSSGFRSQPQHF
TRBV18,CASSPGGRSSYEQYF
TRBV19,CASSREGGRNYGYTF
TRBV14,CASSQSVSYNEQFF
TRBV7-2,CASSLVRTGSPVF
TRBV3-1/TRBV3-2,CASSRAQGEKLFF
TRBV10-2,CASSTSGRANNEQFF
TRBV6-5,CASSLRPGGSQPQHF
TRBV6-4,CASSDRETGELFF
TRBV10-3,CAIARGEGRDEQFF
TRBV9,CASSGYEGGTDTQYF
TRBV6-5,CASRRGYGANVLTF
TRBV9,CASSVGNSERNTQYF
TRBV21-1,CASIQGGGNQPQHF
TRBV9,CASSVTSGGYETQYF
TRBV3-1/TRBV3-2,CASSQGGLAGGQNEQFF
TRBV27,CASSKTEPVYEQYF
TRBV6-5,CASGYAGTPYGYTF
TRBV27,CASSPDRGMIDEQFF
TRBV11-3,CASSLGLGTTDTQYF
TRBV7-8,CASSLRTSGRVHNEQFF
TRBV7-3,CASSPKAGLGYEQYF
TRBV5-1,CASSWGTGGEQYF
TRBV28,CASRTEYYTDTQYF
TRBV2,CASGGRGEKLFF
TRBV5-1,CASSLSSGEGQPQHF
TRBV9,CASSVTSGGRGGETQYF
TRBV27,CASSLSSGNNYGYTF
TRBV6-5,CASSWGGGNAWETQYF
TRBV15,CATSTSSPFRFTEAFF
TRBV14,CASSQEWTGVIFNEQFF